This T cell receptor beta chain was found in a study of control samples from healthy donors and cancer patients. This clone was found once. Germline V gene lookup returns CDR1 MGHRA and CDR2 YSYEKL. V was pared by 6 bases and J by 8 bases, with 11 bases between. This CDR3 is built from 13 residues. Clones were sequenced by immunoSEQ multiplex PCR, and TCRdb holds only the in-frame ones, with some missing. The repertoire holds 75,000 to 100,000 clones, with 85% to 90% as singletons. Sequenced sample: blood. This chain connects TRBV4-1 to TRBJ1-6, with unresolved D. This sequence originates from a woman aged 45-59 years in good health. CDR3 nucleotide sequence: TGCGCCAGCAGACCCCCGGGCCATTCACCCCTCCACTTT. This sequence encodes CASRPPGHSPLHF.